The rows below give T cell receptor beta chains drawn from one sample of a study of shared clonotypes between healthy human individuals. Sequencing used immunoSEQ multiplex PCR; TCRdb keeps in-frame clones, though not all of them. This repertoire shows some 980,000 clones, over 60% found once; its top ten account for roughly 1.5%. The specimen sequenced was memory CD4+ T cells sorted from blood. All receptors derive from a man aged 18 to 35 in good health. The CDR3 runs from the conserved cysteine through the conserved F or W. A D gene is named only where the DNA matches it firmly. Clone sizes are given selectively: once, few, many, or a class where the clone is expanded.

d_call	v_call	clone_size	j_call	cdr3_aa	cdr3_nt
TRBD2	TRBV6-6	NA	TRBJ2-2	CASSYRLAGTGELFF	TGTGCCAGCAGTTACCGTCTAGCGGGAACCGGGGAGCTGTTTTTT
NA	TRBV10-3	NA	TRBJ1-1	CAISKDSWTEAFF	TGTGCCATTTCTAAGGACAGCTGGACTGAAGCTTTCTTT
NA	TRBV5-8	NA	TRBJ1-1	CASSPWTASNTEAFF	TGTGCCAGCAGCCCGTGGACAGCTTCGAACACTGAAGCTTTCTTT
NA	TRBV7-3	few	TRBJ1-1	CASSLNGLNTEAFF	TGTGCCAGCAGCTTAAACGGTCTGAACACTGAAGCTTTCTTT
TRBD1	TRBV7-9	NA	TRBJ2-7	CASSSGQGGRYEQYF	TGTGCCAGCAGCTCCGGACAGGGGGGGAGGTACGAGCAGTACTTC
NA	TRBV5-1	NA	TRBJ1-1	CASSLGRVNTEAFF	TGCGCCAGCAGTCTGGGCAGGGTGAACACTGAAGCTTTCTTT
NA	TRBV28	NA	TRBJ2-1	CASSHGTSSSYNEQFF	TGTGCCAGCAGTCACGGGACATCAAGCTCCTACAATGAGCAGTTCTTC
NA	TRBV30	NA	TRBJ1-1	CAWSLPGVTEAFF	TGTGCCTGGAGTCTCCCCGGGGTCACTGAAGCTTTCTTT
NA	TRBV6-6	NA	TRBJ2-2	CASRGGRQIYTGELFF	TGTGCCAGCAGGGGGGGCAGACAGATTTACACCGGGGAGCTGTTTTTT
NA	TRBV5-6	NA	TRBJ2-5	CASSLIGETQYF	TGTGCCAGCAGCTTGATCGGGGAGACCCAGTACTTC
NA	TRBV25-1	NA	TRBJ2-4	CASTLGNIQYF	TGTGCCAGCACTCTAGGCAACATTCAGTACTTC
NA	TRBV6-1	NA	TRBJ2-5	CASSESSPPETQYF	TGTGCCAGCAGTGAGTCTAGCCCCCCAGAGACCCAGTACTTC
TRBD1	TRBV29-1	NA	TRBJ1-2	CSTESRGTGNYGYTF	TGCAGCACCGAATCGCGGGGGACAGGGAACTATGGCTACACCTTC
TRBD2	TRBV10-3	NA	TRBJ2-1	CAISRSRGLAGANEQFF	TGTGCCATCAGCCGGTCCCGGGGACTAGCGGGGGCAAATGAGCAGTTCTTC
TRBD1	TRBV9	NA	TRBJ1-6	CASSGPGQGHSPLHF	TGTGCCAGCAGCGGACCGGGACAGGGGCATTCACCCCTCCACTTT
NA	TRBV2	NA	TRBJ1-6	CASSGALSSYNSPLHF	TGTGCCAGCAGTGGCGCCTTGAGCTCCTATAATTCACCCCTCCACTTT
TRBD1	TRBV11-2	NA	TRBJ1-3	CASSVTGRVDRDTIYF	TGTGCCAGCAGCGTGACAGGGCGGGTCGACAGAGACACCATATATTTT
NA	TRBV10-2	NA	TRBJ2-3	CASSEGRLTGDTQYF	TGCGCCAGCAGTGAAGGCAGGTTAACTGGAGATACGCAGTATTTT
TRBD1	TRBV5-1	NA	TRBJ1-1	CASGDRVGNTEAFF	TGCGCCAGCGGGGACAGGGTAGGGAACACTGAAGCTTTCTTT
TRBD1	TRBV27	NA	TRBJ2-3	CASSSVKAGGFGTQYF	TGTGCCAGCAGTTCAGTCAAGGCAGGGGGTTTTGGTACGCAGTATTTT
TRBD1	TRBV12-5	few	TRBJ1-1	CASGFEVGPPRDRSVQKFPEAFF	TGTGCTAGTGGTTTTGAAGTGGGTCCTCCCAGGGACAGATCCGTTCAGAAGTTTCCTGAAGCTTTCTTT
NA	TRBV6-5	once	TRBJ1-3	CASTITPGNTIYF	TGTGCCAGCACGATCACCCCCGGAAACACCATATATTTT
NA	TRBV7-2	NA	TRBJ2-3	CASSLEGTRGTDTQYF	TGTGCCAGCAGCTTAGAGGGGACACGGGGCACAGATACGCAGTATTTT
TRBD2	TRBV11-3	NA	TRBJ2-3	CASSLGSTSGGRDTQYF	TGTGCCAGCAGCTTAGGATCCACTAGCGGAGGCCGGGATACGCAGTATTTT
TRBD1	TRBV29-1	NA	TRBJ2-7	CSVRDRGRYEQYF	TGCAGCGTCCGGGACAGGGGACGCTACGAGCAGTACTTC
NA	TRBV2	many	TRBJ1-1	CASSRTGTAEAFF	TGTGCCAGCTCACGGACGGGCACGGCTGAAGCTTTCTTT
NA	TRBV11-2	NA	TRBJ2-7	CASSFLGVTDEQYF	TGTGCCAGCAGCTTCCTGGGAGTGACTGACGAGCAGTACTTC
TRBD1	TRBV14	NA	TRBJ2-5	CASSPRTGGRETQYF	TGTGCCAGCAGCCCCCGGACAGGGGGCCGGGAGACCCAGTACTTC